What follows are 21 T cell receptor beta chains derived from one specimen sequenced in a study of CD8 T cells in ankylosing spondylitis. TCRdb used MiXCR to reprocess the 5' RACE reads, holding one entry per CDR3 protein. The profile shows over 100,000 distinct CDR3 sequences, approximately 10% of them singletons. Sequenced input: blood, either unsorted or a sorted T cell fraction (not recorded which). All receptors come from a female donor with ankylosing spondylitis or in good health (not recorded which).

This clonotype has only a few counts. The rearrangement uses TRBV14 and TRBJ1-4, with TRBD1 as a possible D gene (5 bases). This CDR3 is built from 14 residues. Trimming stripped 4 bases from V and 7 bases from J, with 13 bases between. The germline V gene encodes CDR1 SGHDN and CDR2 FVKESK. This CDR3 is CASSRLSGIEKLFF. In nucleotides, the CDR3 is TGTGCCAGCAGCCGCCTATCAGGGATTGAAAAACTGTTTTTT.

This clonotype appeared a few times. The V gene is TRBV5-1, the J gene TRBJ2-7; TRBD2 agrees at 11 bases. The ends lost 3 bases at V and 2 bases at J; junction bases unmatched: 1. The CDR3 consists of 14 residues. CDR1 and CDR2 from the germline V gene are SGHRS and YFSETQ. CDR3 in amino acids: CASSSSGGPYEQYF. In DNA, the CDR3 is TGCGCCAGCAGCTCTAGCGGGGGGCCCTACGAGCAGTACTTC.

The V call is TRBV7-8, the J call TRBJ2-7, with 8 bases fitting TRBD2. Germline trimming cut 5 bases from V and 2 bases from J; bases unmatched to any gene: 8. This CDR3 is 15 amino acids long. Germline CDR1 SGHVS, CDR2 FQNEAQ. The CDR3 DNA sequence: TGTGCCAGCAGCCCTAAGCGGGGGTTCGCCTACGAGCAGTACTTC. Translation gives CASSPKRGFAYEQYF. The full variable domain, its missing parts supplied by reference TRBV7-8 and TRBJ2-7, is GAGVSQSPRYKVAKRGQDVALRCDPISGHVSLFWYQQALGQGPEFLTYFQNEAQLDKSGLPSDRFFAERPEGSVSTLKIQRTQQEDSAVYLCASSPKRGFAYEQYFGPGTRLTVT.

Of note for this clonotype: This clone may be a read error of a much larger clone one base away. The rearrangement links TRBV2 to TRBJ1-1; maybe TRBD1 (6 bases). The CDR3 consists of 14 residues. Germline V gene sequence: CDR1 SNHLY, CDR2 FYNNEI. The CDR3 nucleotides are TGTGCCGGCAGCGCATTTCCGGGACACCTTGAAGCTTTCTTT. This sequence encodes CAGSAFPGHLEAFF.

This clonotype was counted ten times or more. CDR3 DNA sequence: TGTGCCAGCAGCCAAGTCCAGCGGAACCCAGGGAATGAGCAGTTCTTC. This gives the protein CASSQVQRNPGNEQFF. The chain couples TRBV3-1 to TRBJ2-1; perhaps D is TRBD1 or TRBD2 (5 bases each). There are 16 residues in the CDR3. Germline V CDR1 and CDR2: LGHDT, YNNKEL (reference sequence). V was pared by 1 base and J by 7 bases, with 17 bases between.

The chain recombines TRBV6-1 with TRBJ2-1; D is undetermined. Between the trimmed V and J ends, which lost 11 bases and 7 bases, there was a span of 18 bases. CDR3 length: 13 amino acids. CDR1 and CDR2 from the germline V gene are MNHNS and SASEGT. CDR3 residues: CAYELAGRNEQFF. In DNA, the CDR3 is TGTGCCTACGAATTGGCAGGTCGGAATGAGCAGTTCTTC.

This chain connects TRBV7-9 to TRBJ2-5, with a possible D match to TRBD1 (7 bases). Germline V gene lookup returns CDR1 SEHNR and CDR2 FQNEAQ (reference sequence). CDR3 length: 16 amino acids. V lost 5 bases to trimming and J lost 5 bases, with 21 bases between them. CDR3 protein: CASSPRGGRGDETQYF. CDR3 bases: TGTGCCAGCAGCCCCCGCGGTGGCAGGGGGGATGAGACCCAGTACTTC.

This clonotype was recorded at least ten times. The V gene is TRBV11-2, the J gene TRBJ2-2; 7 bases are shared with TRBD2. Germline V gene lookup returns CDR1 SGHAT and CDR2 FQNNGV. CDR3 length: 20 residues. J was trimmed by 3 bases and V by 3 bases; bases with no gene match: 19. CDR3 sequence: CASSFPRGGSTLIHTGELFF. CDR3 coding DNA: TGTGCCAGCAGCTTTCCGAGGGGCGGGAGTACGCTCATCCACACCGGGGAGCTGTTTTTT.

The CDR3 sequence is CASMGEVGYSNQPQHF. In DNA, the CDR3 is TGTGCCAGTATGGGGGAAGTGGGGTATAGCAATCAGCCCCAGCATTTT. The J gene is TRBJ1-5, the V gene TRBV19, with a possible D match to TRBD1 (5 bases). Trimming removed 7 bases at V and 0 bases at J, with 16 bases between. This CDR3 has 16 residues. CDR1 and CDR2 from the germline V gene are LNHDA and SQIVND (reference sequence).

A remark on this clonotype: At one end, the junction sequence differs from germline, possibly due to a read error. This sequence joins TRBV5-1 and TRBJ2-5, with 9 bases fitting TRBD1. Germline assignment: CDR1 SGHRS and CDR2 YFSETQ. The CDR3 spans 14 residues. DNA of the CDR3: TGCGCCAGCAGCTTTAGGACAGGGGAAGGGACCCTGTACTTC. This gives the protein CASSFRTGEGTLYF.

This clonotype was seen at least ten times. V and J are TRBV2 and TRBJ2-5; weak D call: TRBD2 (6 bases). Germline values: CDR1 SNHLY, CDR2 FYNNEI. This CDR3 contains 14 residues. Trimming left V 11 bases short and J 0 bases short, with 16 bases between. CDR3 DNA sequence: TGTGCCGCAGCCGATATAGCGGACCAAGAGACCCAGTACTTC. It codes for CAAADIADQETQYF.

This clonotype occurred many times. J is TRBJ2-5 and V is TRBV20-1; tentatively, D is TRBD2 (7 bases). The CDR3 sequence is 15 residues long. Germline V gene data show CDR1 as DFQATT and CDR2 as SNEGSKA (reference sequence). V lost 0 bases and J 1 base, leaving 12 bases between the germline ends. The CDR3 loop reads CSARDRGGPQETQYF. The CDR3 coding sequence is TGCAGTGCTAGAGATCGCGGGGGCCCCCAAGAGACCCAGTACTTC.

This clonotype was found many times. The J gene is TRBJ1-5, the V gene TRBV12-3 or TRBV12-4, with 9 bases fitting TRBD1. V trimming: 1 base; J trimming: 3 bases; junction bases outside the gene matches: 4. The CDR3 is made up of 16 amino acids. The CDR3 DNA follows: TGTGCCAGCAGTTTAGAGGGGACAGGGCACAATCAGCCCCAGCATTTT. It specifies CASSLEGTGHNQPQHF.

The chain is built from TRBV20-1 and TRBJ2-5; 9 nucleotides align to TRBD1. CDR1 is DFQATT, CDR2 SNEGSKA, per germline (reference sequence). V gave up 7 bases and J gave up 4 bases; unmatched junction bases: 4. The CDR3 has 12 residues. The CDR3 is CSEQGARETQYF. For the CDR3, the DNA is TGCAGTGAACAGGGGGCCCGAGAGACCCAGTACTTC.

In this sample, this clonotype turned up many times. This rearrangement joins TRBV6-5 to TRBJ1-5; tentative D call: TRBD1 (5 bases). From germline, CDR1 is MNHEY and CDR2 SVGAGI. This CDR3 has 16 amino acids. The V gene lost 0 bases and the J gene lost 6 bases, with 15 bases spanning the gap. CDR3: CASSYSDPGLGQPQHF. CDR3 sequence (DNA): TGTGCCAGCAGTTACTCGGACCCGGGGCTAGGTCAGCCCCAGCATTTT.

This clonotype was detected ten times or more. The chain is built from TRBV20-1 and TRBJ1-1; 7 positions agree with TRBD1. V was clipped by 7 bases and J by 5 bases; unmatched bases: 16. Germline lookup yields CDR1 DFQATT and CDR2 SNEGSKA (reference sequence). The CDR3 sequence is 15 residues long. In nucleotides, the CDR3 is TGCAGTGTCAGAACTAACAGGGGTCATGGGACTGAAGCTTTCTTT. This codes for CSVRTNRGHGTEAFF.

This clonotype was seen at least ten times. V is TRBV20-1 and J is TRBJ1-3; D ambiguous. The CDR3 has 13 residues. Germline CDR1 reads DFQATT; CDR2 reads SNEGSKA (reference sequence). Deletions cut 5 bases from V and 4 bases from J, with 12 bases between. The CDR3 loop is CSADDRGGNTIYF. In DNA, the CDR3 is TGCAGTGCTGACGACCGGGGAGGAAACACCATATATTTT.

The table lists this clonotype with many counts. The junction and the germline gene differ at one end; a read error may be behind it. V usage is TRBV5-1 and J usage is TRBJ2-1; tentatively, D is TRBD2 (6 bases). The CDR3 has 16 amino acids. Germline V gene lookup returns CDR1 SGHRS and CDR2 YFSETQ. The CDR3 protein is CASSLAGGLSSNEQFF. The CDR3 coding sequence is TGCGCCAGCAGCTTGGCCGGGGGACTCTCCTCCAATGAGCAGTTCTTC. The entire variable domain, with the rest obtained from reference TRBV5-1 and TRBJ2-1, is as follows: KAGVTQTPRYLIKTRGQQVTLSCSPISGHRSVSWYQQTPGQGLQFLFEYFSETQRNKGNFPGRFSGRQFSNSRSEMNVSTLELGDSALYLCASSLAGGLSSNEQFFGPGTRLTVL.

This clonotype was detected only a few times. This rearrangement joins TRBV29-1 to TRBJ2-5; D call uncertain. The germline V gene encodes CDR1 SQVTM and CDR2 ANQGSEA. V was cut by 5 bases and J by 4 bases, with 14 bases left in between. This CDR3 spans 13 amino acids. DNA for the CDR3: TGCAGCGTTAAAGGAATTAATAGAGAGACCCAGTACTTC. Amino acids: CSVKGINRETQYF.

CDR3 in DNA: TGTGCCAGCAGCGTTACGAGACTAGCGAATACGCAGTATTTT. Amino acid sequence: CASSVTRLANTQYF. The chain joins TRBV7-2 to TRBJ2-3; 8 bases align to TRBD2. In germline, CDR1 is SGHTA, CDR2 FQGNSA. The J segment lost 7 bases and the V segment lost 5 bases, leaving 8 bases of the junction unmatched. There are 14 residues in the CDR3.

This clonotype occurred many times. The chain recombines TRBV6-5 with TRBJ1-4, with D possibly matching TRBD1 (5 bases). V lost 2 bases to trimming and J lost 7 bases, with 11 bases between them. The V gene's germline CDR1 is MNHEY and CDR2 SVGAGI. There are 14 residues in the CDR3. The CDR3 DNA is TGTGCCAGCAGTTACAAGGGGATGGGTGAAAAACTGTTTTTT. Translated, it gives CASSYKGMGEKLFF.